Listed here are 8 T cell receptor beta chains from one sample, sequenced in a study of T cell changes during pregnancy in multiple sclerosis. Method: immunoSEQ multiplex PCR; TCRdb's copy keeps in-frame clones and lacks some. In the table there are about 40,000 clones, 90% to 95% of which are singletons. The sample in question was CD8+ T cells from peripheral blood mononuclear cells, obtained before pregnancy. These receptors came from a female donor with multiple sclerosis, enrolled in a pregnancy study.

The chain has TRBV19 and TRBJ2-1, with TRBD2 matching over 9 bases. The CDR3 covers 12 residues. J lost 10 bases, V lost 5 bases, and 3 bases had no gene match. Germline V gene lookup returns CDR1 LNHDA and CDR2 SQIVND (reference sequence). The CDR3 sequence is CASSQGLAEQFF. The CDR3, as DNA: TGTGCCAGTAGTCAAGGACTAGCGGAGCAGTTCTTC.

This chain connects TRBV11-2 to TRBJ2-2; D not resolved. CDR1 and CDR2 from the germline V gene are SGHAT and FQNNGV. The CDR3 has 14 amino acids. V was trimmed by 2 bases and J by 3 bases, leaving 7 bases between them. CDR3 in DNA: TGTGCCAGCAGCTTACTCCCCGACACCGGGGAGCTGTTTTTT. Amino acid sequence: CASSLLPDTGELFF.

The CDR3 sequence: CASSLQGYEQYF. In DNA form, the CDR3 reads TGTGCCAGCAGCCTACAGGGGTACGAGCAGTACTTC. The chain carries TRBV6-5 and TRBJ2-7; 7 bases fit TRBD1. Losses at the gene ends were 6 bases for V and 4 bases for J; bases not matched to a gene: 3. The CDR3 loop spans 12 amino acids. The germline CDR1 and CDR2 sequences are MNHEY and SVGAGI.

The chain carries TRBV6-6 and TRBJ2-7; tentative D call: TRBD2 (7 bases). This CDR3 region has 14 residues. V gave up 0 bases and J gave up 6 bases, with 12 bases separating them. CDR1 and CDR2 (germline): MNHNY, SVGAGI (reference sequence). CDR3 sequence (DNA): TGTGCCAGCAGTTACTCGGCGGGGGCAGGCGAGCAGTACTTC. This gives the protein CASSYSAGAGEQYF.

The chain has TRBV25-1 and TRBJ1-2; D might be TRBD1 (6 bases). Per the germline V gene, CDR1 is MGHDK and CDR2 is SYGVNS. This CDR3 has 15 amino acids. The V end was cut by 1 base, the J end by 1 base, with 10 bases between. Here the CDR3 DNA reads TGTGCCAGCAGTGAATGGGTAGGGGGTAACTATGGCTACACCTTC. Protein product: CASSEWVGGNYGYTF.

The CDR3 bases are TGTGCCAGCACACCGGGACAGGGGGTCGTCTATGGCTACACCTTC. It translates to CASTPGQGVVYGYTF. The chain recombines TRBV7-9 with TRBJ1-2; 11 positions agree with TRBD1. With V trimmed by 7 bases and J by 4 bases, 8 bases remained unmatched. There are 15 residues in the CDR3. The germline V gene has CDR1 SEHNR and CDR2 FQNEAQ (reference sequence).

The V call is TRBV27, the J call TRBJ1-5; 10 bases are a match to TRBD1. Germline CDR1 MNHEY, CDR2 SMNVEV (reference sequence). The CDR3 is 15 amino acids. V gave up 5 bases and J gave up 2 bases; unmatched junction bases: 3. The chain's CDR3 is CASSLGTGGNQPQHF. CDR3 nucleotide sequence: TGTGCCAGCAGTCTTGGGACAGGGGGCAATCAGCCCCAGCATTTT.

In nucleotides, the CDR3 is TGTGCCAGCAGCCCCGGGACTAGCGCTTACAATGAGCAGTTCTTC. Translation: CASSPGTSAYNEQFF. This chain connects TRBV13 to TRBJ2-1; 10 bases match TRBD2. Germline V gene lookup returns CDR1 PRHDT and CDR2 FYEKMQ (reference sequence). V shed 5 bases and J 4 bases; nucleotides not matched to a gene: 5. The CDR3 is made up of 15 amino acids.